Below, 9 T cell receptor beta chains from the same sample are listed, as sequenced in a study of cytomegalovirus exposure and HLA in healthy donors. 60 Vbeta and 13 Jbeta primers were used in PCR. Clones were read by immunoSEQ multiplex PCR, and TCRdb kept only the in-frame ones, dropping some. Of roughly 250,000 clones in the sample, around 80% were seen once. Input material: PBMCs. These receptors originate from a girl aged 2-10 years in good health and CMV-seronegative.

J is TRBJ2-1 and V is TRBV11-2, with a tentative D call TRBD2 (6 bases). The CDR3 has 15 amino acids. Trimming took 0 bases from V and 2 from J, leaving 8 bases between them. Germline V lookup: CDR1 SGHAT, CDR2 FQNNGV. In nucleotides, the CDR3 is TGTGCCAGCAGCTTAGAGGCTAGCGCCTACAATGAGCAGTTCTTC. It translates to CASSLEASAYNEQFF. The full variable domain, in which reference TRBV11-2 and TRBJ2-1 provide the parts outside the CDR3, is EAGVAQSPRYKIIEKRQSVAFWCNPISGHATLYWYQQILGQGPKLLIQFQNNGVVDDSQLPKDRFSAERLKGVDSTLKIQPAKLEDSAVYLCASSLEASAYNEQFFGPGTRLTVL.

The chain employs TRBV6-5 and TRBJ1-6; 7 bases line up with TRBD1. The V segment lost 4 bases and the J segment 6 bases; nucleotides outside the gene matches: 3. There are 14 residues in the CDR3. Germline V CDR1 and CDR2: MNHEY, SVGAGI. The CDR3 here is CASSWDSGNSPLHF. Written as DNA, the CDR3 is TGTGCCAGCAGTTGGGACAGCGGTAATTCACCCCTCCACTTT.

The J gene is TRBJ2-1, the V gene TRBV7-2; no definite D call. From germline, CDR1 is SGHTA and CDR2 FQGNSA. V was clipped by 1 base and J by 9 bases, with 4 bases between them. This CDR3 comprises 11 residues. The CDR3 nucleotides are TGTGCCAGCAGCTTAGGCGGTGAGCAGTTCTTC. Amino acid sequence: CASSLGGEQFF. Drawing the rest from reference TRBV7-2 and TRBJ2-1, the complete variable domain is GAGVSQSPSNKVTEKGKDVELRCDPISGHTALYWYRQSLGQGLEFLIYFQGNSAPDKSGLPSDRFSAERTGGSVSTLTIQRTQQEDSAVYLCASSLGGEQFFGPGTRLTVL.

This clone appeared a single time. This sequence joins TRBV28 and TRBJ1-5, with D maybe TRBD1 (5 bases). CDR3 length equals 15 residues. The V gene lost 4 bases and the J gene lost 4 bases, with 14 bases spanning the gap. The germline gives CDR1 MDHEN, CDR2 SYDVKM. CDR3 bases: TGTGCCAGCAGTTGGGCAGGGTTTGGGAATCAGCCCCAGCATTTT. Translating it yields CASSWAGFGNQPQHF. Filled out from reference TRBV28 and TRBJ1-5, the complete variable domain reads DVKVTQSSRYLVKRTGEKVFLECVQDMDHENMFWYRQDPGLGLRLIYFSYDVKMKEKGDIPEGYSVSREKKERFSLILESASTNQTSMYLCASSWAGFGNQPQHFGDGTRLSIL.

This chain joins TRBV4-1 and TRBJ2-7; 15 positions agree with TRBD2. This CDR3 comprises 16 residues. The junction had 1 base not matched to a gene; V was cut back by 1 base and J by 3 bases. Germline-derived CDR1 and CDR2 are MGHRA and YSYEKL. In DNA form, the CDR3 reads TGCGCCAGCAGCCAAGCGGGACTAGCGGGGGGCTACGAGCAGTACTTC. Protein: CASSQAGLAGGYEQYF.

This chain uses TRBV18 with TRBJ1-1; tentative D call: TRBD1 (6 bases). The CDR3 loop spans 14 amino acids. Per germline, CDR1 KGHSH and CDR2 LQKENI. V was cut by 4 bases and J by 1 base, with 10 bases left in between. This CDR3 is CASSLRTENTEAFF. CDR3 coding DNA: TGTGCCAGCTCACTACGGACAGAGAACACTGAAGCTTTCTTT.

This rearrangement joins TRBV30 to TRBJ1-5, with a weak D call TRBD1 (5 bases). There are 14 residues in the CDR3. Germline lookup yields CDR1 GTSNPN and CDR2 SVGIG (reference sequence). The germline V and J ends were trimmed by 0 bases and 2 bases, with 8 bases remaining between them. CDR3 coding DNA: TGTGCCTGGAGTGTTGGCAGGGGCAATCAGCCCCAGCATTTT. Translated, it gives CAWSVGRGNQPQHF.

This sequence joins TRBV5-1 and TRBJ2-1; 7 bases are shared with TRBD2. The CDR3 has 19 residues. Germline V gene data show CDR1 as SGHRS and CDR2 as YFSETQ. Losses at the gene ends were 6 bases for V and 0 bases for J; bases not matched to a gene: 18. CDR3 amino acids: CASTTIGASGGLSYNEQFF. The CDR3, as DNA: TGCGCCAGCACTACTATAGGGGCTAGCGGAGGACTCTCCTACAATGAGCAGTTCTTC.

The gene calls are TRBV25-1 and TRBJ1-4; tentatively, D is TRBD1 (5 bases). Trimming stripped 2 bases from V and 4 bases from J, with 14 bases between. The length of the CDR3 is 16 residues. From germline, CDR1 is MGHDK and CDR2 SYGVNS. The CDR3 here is CASSETTGLLNEKLFF. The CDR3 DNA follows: TGTGCCAGCAGTGAAACAACAGGATTGCTTAATGAAAAACTGTTTTTT.